These 9 T cell receptor beta chains were sequenced from one sample in a study of shared clonotypes between healthy human individuals. Naivety among CD8 cells was defined by CD45RO negativity and positive CCR7 selection, thereby excluding terminally differentiated effector memory CD45RA+ cells. Profiled with immunoSEQ multiplex PCR; TCRdb holds only in-frame clones, not every one. The sample includes approximately 600,000 clones, approximately 96% of them seen just once. Sequenced input: naive CD8+ T cells sorted from blood. All receptors derive from a woman under 40 in good health.

V and J are TRBV6-5 and TRBJ2-5; D possibly uses TRBD1 or TRBD2 (6 bases each). With 7 bases removed from V and 3 bases from J, the gap between germline ends came to 15 bases. Germline V gene data show CDR1 as MNHEY and CDR2 as SVGAGI. The CDR3 consists of 14 residues. Here the CDR3 reads CASTKEGGEETQYF. As DNA, the CDR3 is TGTGCCAGCACTAAAGAGGGGGGAGAAGAGACCCAGTACTTC.

Only one count was recorded for this clone. The rearrangement joins TRBV27 to TRBJ1-5; TRBD1 matches at 9 bases. This CDR3 region has 13 residues. Germline lookup yields CDR1 MNHEY and CDR2 SMNVEV (reference sequence). The V and J ends lost 8 bases and 8 bases, in that order; junction bases with no gene match: 7. The CDR3 protein is CASGNRGLEPQHF. For the CDR3, the DNA is TGTGCCAGCGGCAACAGGGGGCTGGAGCCCCAGCATTTT.

The chain couples TRBV5-1 to TRBJ2-2, with D possibly being TRBD2 (5 bases). From germline, CDR1 is SGHRS and CDR2 YFSETQ. CDR3 length equals 13 residues. V shed 4 bases and J shed 6 bases, with 10 bases lying between them. Written as DNA, the CDR3 is TGCGCCAGCAGCCCCCGGGGAGCCGGGGAGCTGTTTTTT. It yields the protein CASSPRGAGELFF.

The J gene is TRBJ1-5, the V gene TRBV28, with TRBD1 matching 8 bases. The J segment lost 0 bases and the V segment lost 3 bases, leaving 7 bases of the junction unmatched. Looked up from germline, CDR1 is MDHEN and CDR2 is SYDVKM. The CDR3 contains 17 residues. The CDR3 sequence: CASSLRQGWGSNQPQHF. In DNA, the CDR3 is TGTGCCAGCAGTTTGAGACAGGGGTGGGGTAGCAATCAGCCCCAGCATTTT.

As regards this clone: Other nucleotide sequences from this sample produce the same CDR3. The chain couples TRBV7-9 to TRBJ2-1; 8 nucleotides line up with TRBD2. The ends lost 7 bases at V and 0 bases at J; junction bases unmatched: 5. This CDR3 contains 15 residues. CDR1 is SEHNR and CDR2 is FQNEAQ in the germline V gene (reference sequence). CDR3 residues: CASTPSGSSYNEQFF. CDR3 bases: TGTGCCAGCACGCCCAGCGGGAGCTCCTACAATGAGCAGTTCTTC.

The chain combines TRBV27 with TRBJ2-7; D is possibly TRBD2 (6 bases). CDR3 length: 14 amino acids. V shed 3 bases and J shed 2 bases, with 11 bases lying between them. Per germline, CDR1 MNHEY and CDR2 SMNVEV (reference sequence). The CDR3 loop reads CASSFGRGTYEQYF. CDR3 DNA: TGTGCCAGCAGTTTTGGGCGGGGCACCTACGAGCAGTACTTC.

The chain has TRBV2 and TRBJ2-1; 8 bases are shared with TRBD1. V gave up 10 bases and J gave up 5 bases; unmatched junction bases: 10. Germline CDR1 and CDR2: SNHLY and FYNNEI. CDR3 length: 14 residues. CDR3 amino acids: CAISRDRTNNEQFF. The DNA of the CDR3 is TGTGCCATTTCCCGGGACAGGACAAACAATGAGCAGTTCTTC.

The V call is TRBV9, the J call TRBJ2-7; 10 nucleotides match TRBD1. The germline gives CDR1 SGDLS, CDR2 YYNGEE. The CDR3 runs to 14 residues. Unmatched junction bases numbered 4, after V lost 3 bases and J lost 4 bases. The CDR3 sequence: CASSEGQGWYEQYF. The CDR3 DNA reads TGTGCCAGCAGCGAGGGACAGGGGTGGTACGAGCAGTACTTC.

The chain has TRBV27 and TRBJ1-2; weak D call: TRBD1 (5 bases). In germline, CDR1 is MNHEY, CDR2 SMNVEV (reference sequence). Trimming left V 5 bases short and J 3 bases short, with 10 bases between. The CDR3 is 13 amino acids. The CDR3 DNA reads as TGTGCCAGCAGTCTTTGGGGCGACTATGGCTACACCTTC. Amino acid sequence: CASSLWGDYGYTF.